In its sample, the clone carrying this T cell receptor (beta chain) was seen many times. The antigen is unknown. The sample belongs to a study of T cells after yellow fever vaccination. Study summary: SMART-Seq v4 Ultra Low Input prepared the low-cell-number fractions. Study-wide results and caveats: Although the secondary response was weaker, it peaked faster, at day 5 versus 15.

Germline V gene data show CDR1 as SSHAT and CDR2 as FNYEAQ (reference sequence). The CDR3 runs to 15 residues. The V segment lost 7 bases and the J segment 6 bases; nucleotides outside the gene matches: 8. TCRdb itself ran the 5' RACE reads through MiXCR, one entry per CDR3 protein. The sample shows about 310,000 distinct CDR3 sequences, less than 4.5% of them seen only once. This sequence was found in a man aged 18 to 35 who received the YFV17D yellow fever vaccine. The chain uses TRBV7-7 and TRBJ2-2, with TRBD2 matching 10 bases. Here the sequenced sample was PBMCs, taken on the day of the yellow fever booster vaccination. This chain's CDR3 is CASMSSGGGPGELFF. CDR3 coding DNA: TGTGCCAGCATGTCTAGCGGGGGAGGCCCCGGGGAGCTGTTTTTT.